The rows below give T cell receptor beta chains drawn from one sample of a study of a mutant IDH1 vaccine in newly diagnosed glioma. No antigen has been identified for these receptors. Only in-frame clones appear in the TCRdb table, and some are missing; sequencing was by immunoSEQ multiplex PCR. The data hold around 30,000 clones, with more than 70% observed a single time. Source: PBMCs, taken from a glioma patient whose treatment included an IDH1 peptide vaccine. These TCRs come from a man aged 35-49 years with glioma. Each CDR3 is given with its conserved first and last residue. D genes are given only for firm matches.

CDR3nt: TGTGCCAGCCTCCAGGGGGTCGTGGGTGGCAATCAGCCCCAGCATTTT
CDR3aa: CASLQGVVGGNQPQHF
v_gene: TRBV7-8
j_gene: TRBJ1-5
d_gene: TRBD1

CDR3nt: TGTGCCAGCAGCTTAGGGGACAGGGGATATAATTCACCCCTCCACTTT
CDR3aa: CASSLGDRGYNSPLHF
v_gene: TRBV7-9
j_gene: TRBJ1-6
d_gene: TRBD1

CDR3nt: TGCGCCAGCAGCCTGGGACTAGCGGGAGGCCACGGGGAGCTGTTTTTT
CDR3aa: CASSLGLAGGHGELFF
v_gene: TRBV5-1
j_gene: TRBJ2-2
d_gene: TRBD2

CDR3nt: TGCGCCAGCAGTGACTGGTGGGGGGAGGCTAATGAGCAGTTCTTC
CDR3aa: CASSDWWGEANEQFF
v_gene: TRBV10-2
j_gene: TRBJ2-1
d_gene: -

CDR3nt: TGTGCCATCACAGATCCCGGGACAGGGGTTGAAAAACTGTTTTTT
CDR3aa: CAITDPGTGVEKLFF
v_gene: TRBV10-3
j_gene: TRBJ1-4
d_gene: TRBD1

CDR3nt: TGTGCCAGTAGTTTAGCGGGGGGGACCAACACCGGGGAGCTGTTTTTT
CDR3aa: CASSLAGGTNTGELFF
v_gene: TRBV19
j_gene: TRBJ2-2
d_gene: TRBD2

CDR3nt: TGTGCCAGCAGCTTAGGTCCCCGAAGCTCTGGGGCCAACGTCCTGACTTTC
CDR3aa: CASSLGPRSSGANVLTF
v_gene: TRBV5-6
j_gene: TRBJ2-6
d_gene: -

CDR3nt: TGCAGCGTTGAAATAAGGGCGCGAGATACGCAGTATTTT
CDR3aa: CSVEIRARDTQYF
v_gene: TRBV29-1
j_gene: TRBJ2-3
d_gene: -

CDR3nt: TGTGCCAGCAGTTCTACAGGGTTCTACCAGTACTTC
CDR3aa: CASSSTGFYQYF
v_gene: TRBV7-9
j_gene: TRBJ2-5
d_gene: -

CDR3nt: TGTGCCAGCAGCGCGGTCGTGCGGGGGCCCCTCTCCTACAATGAGCAGTTCTTC
CDR3aa: CASSAVVRGPLSYNEQFF
v_gene: TRBV5-6
j_gene: TRBJ2-1
d_gene: -

CDR3nt: TGTGCCAGCAGCGTGGGGGGACAGATGAACACTGAAGCTTTCTTT
CDR3aa: CASSVGGQMNTEAFF
v_gene: TRBV9
j_gene: TRBJ1-1
d_gene: TRBD1

CDR3nt: TGCGCCAGCAGTCGGGTAAGAGGGGACAGGGAGACCTCTGGAAACACCATATATTTT
CDR3aa: CASSRVRGDRETSGNTIYF
v_gene: TRBV23-1
j_gene: TRBJ1-3
d_gene: TRBD1